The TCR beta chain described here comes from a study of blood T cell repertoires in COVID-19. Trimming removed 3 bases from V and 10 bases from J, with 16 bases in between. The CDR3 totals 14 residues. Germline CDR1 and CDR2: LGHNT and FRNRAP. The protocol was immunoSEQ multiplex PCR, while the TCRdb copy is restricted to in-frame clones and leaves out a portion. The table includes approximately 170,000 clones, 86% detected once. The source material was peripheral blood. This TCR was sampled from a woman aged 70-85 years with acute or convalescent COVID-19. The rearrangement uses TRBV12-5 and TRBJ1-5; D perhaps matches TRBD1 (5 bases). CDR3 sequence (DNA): TGTGCTAGTGGTTTAGGACATGGGGCTCGTCCCCAGCATTTT. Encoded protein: CASGLGHGARPQHF.